These 27 T cell receptor beta chains were sequenced from one sample in a study of cytomegalovirus exposure and HLA in healthy donors (dated by TCRdb to between 2016 and 2019). Library construction relied on the immunoSEQ multiplex PCR assay. TCRdb mirrors the immuneACCESS table, restricted to in-frame sequences. Some clones are absent from its copies; in checked studies, under half trace to an unresolved V gene, and the reason for the others is unknown. A total of approximately 150,000 clones appear in this sample, roughly 89% of them only once. Jointly, the top ten make up around 3.2% of the sample. The sequenced material came from PBMCs. These receptors all stem from a woman between 18 and 29 years old in good health and CMV-seropositive.

J is TRBJ2-1 and V is TRBV2; no firm D call. The CDR3 spans 15 residues. Germline CDR1 reads SNHLY; CDR2 reads FYNNEI. The V and J ends lost 3 bases and 0 bases respectively, with 9 bases between them. The CDR3 region is CASSDDAASYNEQFF. CDR3 sequence (DNA): TGTGCCAGCAGTGACGACGCGGCCTCCTACAATGAGCAGTTCTTC.

This chain links TRBV11-3 with TRBJ2-1, with D perhaps TRBD1 (6 bases). Per the germline V gene, CDR1 is SGHNT and CDR2 is YENEEA. The CDR3 contains 14 residues. V was cut by 1 base and J by 8 bases, with 12 bases left in between. In DNA, the CDR3 is TGTGCCAGCAGCTTAGTAGTGTCAGGGGATGAGCAGTTCTTC. This encodes CASSLVVSGDEQFF. The full variable domain, its missing parts supplied by reference TRBV11-3 and TRBJ2-1, is EAGVVQSPRYKIIEKKQPVAFWCNPISGHNTLYWYLQNLGQGPELLIRYENEEAVDDSQLPKDRFSAERLKGVDSTLKIQPAELGDSAVYLCASSLVVSGDEQFFGPGTRLTVL.

J is TRBJ2-1 and V is TRBV7-2; TRBD2 matches 9 bases. Germline loops: CDR1 SGHTA, CDR2 FQGNSA. This CDR3 has 19 amino acids. V lost 5 bases, J lost 4 bases, and 18 bases stayed unmatched. The CDR3 nucleotides read TGTGCCAGCAGCAGCTTGGCGCGGCGGGCGGGAGGGCGATACAATGAGCAGTTCTTC. Translation: CASSSLARRAGGRYNEQFF.

V and J are TRBV1 and TRBJ1-2; TRBD1, as called in the table, went unchecked against the DNA. TRBV1 is a pseudogene locus. The CDR3 totals 18 residues. The DNA of the CDR3 is TGCACCAGCAGCCAAGCTCAGGGGGTATGGGGGGAAGGCTATGGCTACACCTTC. Translating it yields CTSSQAQGVWGEGYGYTF.

The chain combines TRBV18 with TRBJ2-7; 10 nucleotides agree with TRBD2. V dropped 3 bases and J dropped 3; count of bases not matched to a gene: 5. The V gene's germline CDR1 is KGHSH and CDR2 LQKENI. The CDR3 consists of 15 residues. CDR3 in DNA: TGTGCCAGCTCACCCCGCGGGACTAGCGACTACGAGCAGTACTTC. It specifies CASSPRGTSDYEQYF.

This clone was picked up one time. This chain uses TRBV11-2 with TRBJ1-3; D might be TRBD1 (6 bases). This CDR3 comprises 15 residues. The V gene lost 5 bases and the J gene lost 4 bases, with 15 bases spanning the gap. The germline gives CDR1 SGHAT, CDR2 FQNNGV. DNA for the CDR3: TGTGCCAGCAGCCCACAGGGATTTGGCGGAAACACCATATATTTT. This sequence encodes CASSPQGFGGNTIYF.

The chain employs TRBV28 and TRBJ2-7, with 7 bases aligning to TRBD1. This CDR3 region has 12 residues. With 6 bases clipped from V and 6 bases from J, the junction kept 5 bases outside the gene matches. Germline loops: CDR1 MDHEN, CDR2 SYDVKM. The CDR3 sequence is CASRRNRGEQYF. The CDR3 nucleotides are TGTGCCAGCAGAAGAAACAGGGGCGAGCAGTACTTC.

The chain has TRBV29-1 and TRBJ2-7, with D possibly matching TRBD1 (6 bases). The ends were cut back, 1 base at V and 4 bases at J, with 17 bases in the middle. Germline values: CDR1 SQVTM, CDR2 ANQGSEA. CDR3 length equals 15 residues. CDR3 region: CSVEAPGIRGYEQYF. CDR3 coding DNA: TGCAGCGTTGAAGCGCCGGGAATAAGGGGGTACGAGCAGTACTTC.

The rearrangement joins TRBV10-2 to TRBJ2-1; perhaps TRBD2 as D (6 bases). Germline CDR1 is WSHSY and CDR2 is SAAADI. Between the trimmed V and J ends, which lost 5 bases and 9 bases, there was a span of 17 bases. CDR3 length equals 14 residues. The CDR3 protein is CASSLTTTSIEQFF. CDR3 nucleotides: TGCGCCAGCAGTCTTACCACTACTAGCATTGAGCAGTTCTTC.

This chain joins TRBV6-5 and TRBJ1-2; D is unresolved. This CDR3 has 11 residues. Trimming took off 10 bases at V and 8 bases at J, with 14 bases between the two ends. Germline CDR1 and CDR2: MNHEY and SVGAGI. Written as DNA, the CDR3 is TGTGCCACCTACCGTGACTTGGGCTACACCTTC. Amino acid sequence: CATYRDLGYTF.

The chain links TRBV5-1 to TRBJ2-3; 15 bases are shared with TRBD2. Germline values: CDR1 SGHRS, CDR2 YFSETQ. The CDR3 runs 17 residues. V lost 3 bases, J lost 5 bases, and 7 bases stayed unmatched. The CDR3 DNA reads TGCGCCAGCAGCTCCGGACTAGCGGGAGGGCCGTTAGATACGCAGTATTTT. It translates to CASSSGLAGGPLDTQYF.

The J gene is TRBJ1-5, the V gene TRBV15, with D unresolved. The CDR3 totals 13 residues. V lost 0 bases to trimming and J lost 7 bases, with 7 bases between them. CDR1 and CDR2 from the germline V gene are LNHNV and YYDKDF (reference sequence). CDR3 in amino acids: CATSRDVSQPQHF. DNA for the CDR3: TGTGCCACCAGCAGAGATGTTTCGCAGCCCCAGCATTTT. Together with reference TRBV15 and TRBJ1-5, the CDR3 gives the full variable domain: DAMVIQNPRYQVTQFGKPVTLSCSQTLNHNVMYWYQQKSSQAPKLLFHYYDKDFNNEADTPDNFQSRRPNTSFCFLDIRSPGLGDTAMYLCATSRDVSQPQHFGDGTRLSIL.

V usage is TRBV4-2 and J usage is TRBJ2-1; TRBD2 aligns across 10 bases. Unmatched junction bases numbered 12, after V lost 0 bases and J lost 7 bases. Per germline, CDR1 LGHNA and CDR2 YNFKEQ. The CDR3 runs to 18 residues. This CDR3 is CASSQDGPRLAGRNEQFF. The CDR3 nucleotides read TGTGCCAGCAGCCAAGACGGTCCGCGACTAGCGGGTAGGAATGAGCAGTTCTTC.

The chain joins TRBV4-1 to TRBJ1-1, with D unclear. This CDR3 comprises 12 residues. Trimming stripped 1 base from V and 5 bases from J, with 5 bases between. Germline values: CDR1 MGHRA, CDR2 YSYEKL. The chain's CDR3 is CASSQGYTEAFF. As DNA, the CDR3 is TGCGCCAGCAGCCAAGGTTATACTGAAGCTTTCTTT.

The CDR3: CSGSARGGTDTQYF. In DNA, the CDR3 is TGCAGCGGCTCGGCTAGGGGTGGCACAGATACGCAGTATTTT. The rearrangement uses TRBV29-1 and TRBJ2-3; maybe TRBD1 (5 bases). The CDR3 totals 14 residues. V was cut by 7 bases and J by 1 base, with 15 bases left in between. Germline CDR1 and CDR2: SQVTM and ANQGSEA.

The V call is TRBV4-2, the J call TRBJ2-5, with 7 bases that match TRBD2. The CDR3 is made up of 19 amino acids. The germline V gene encodes CDR1 LGHNA and CDR2 YNFKEQ. J gave up 0 bases and V 0 bases, and 13 bases lay outside the gene matches. The CDR3 DNA reads TGTGCCAGCAGCCAAGAGAGTGGTGCCAGCGGGACTTACCAAGAGACCCAGTACTTC. Translated, it gives CASSQESGASGTYQETQYF.

V usage is TRBV5-1 and J usage is TRBJ1-5; weak D call: TRBD1 (6 bases). V was cut by 2 bases and J by 5 bases, with 8 bases left in between. The V gene's germline CDR1 is SGHRS and CDR2 YFSETQ. This CDR3 region has 13 residues. The CDR3 loop reads CASSLAGDQPQHF. The DNA for the CDR3 is TGCGCCAGCAGCTTAGCAGGGGATCAGCCCCAGCATTTT.

The rearrangement uses TRBV14 and TRBJ2-3, with 15 positions matching TRBD2. Germline trimming cut 2 bases from V and 2 bases from J; bases unmatched to any gene: 11. Germline V gene data show CDR1 as SGHDN and CDR2 as FVKESK. The CDR3 contains 20 residues. The CDR3 loop is CASSQRSIGLAGGLTDTQYF. For the CDR3, the DNA is TGTGCCAGCAGCCAAAGAAGTATCGGACTAGCGGGAGGGCTCACAGATACGCAGTATTTT. Supplemented by reference TRBV14 and TRBJ2-3, the full variable domain reads EAGVTQFPSHSVIEKGQTVTLRCDPISGHDNLYWYRRVMGKEIKFLLHFVKESKQDESGMPNNRFLAERTGGTYSTLKVQPAELEDSGVYFCASSQRSIGLAGGLTDTQYFGPGTRLTVL.

The chain employs TRBV6-6 and TRBJ2-1, with TRBD2 matching 10 bases. Looked up from germline, CDR1 is MNHNY and CDR2 is SVGAGI (reference sequence). The CDR3 length is 14 residues. Losses at the gene ends were 9 bases for V and 9 bases for J; bases not matched to a gene: 11. The CDR3 DNA sequence: TGTGCCAGTAGGACTAGCGGAATGCAGGGTGAGCAGTTCTTC. It encodes CASRTSGMQGEQFF.

The chain joins TRBV18 to TRBJ1-1; 10 positions match TRBD1. Germline lookup yields CDR1 KGHSH and CDR2 LQKENI. This CDR3 spans 17 amino acids. V lost 2 bases, J lost 3 bases, and 9 bases stayed unmatched. Here the CDR3 reads CASSPDRGRMGHTEAFF. CDR3 sequence (DNA): TGTGCCAGCTCACCAGACAGGGGGCGAATGGGACACACTGAAGCTTTCTTT. Based on the CDR3 plus reference TRBV18 and TRBJ1-1, the full variable domain is NAGVMQNPRHLVRRRGQEARLRCSPMKGHSHVYWYRQLPEEGLKFMVYLQKENIIDESGMPKERFSAEFPKEGPSILRIQQVVRGDSAAYFCASSPDRGRMGHTEAFFGQGTRLTVV.

The chain couples TRBV7-8 to TRBJ1-5; 7 nucleotides agree with TRBD1. CDR1 is SGHVS, CDR2 FQNEAQ, per germline. Trimming removed 5 bases from V and 1 base from J; junction bases left unmatched: 5. The CDR3 spans 15 residues. CDR3 coding DNA: TGTGCCAGCAGCCCGACAGGGCCGAGCAATCAGCCCCAGCATTTT. Translated: CASSPTGPSNQPQHF.

The rearrangement joins TRBV19 to TRBJ1-4; D possibly corresponds to TRBD1 (6 bases). Per germline, CDR1 LNHDA and CDR2 SQIVND (reference sequence). The CDR3 runs 16 residues. The ends were cut back, 5 bases at V and 8 bases at J, with 21 bases in the middle. The CDR3 region is CASSSIQGIIGEKLFF. The CDR3 nucleotides read TGTGCCAGTAGTTCAATACAGGGAATTATAGGGGAAAAACTGTTTTTT. Supplemented by reference TRBV19 and TRBJ1-4, the full variable domain reads DGGITQSPKYLFRKEGQNVTLSCEQNLNHDAMYWYRQDPGQGLRLIYYSQIVNDFQKGDIAEGYSVSREKKESFPLTVTSAQKNPTAFYLCASSSIQGIIGEKLFFGSGTQLSVL.

V and J are TRBV19 and TRBJ1-5; D gene uncertain. The CDR3 is 15 amino acids. Germline V gives CDR1 LNHDA, CDR2 SQIVND (reference sequence). The V and J ends lost 5 bases and 3 bases respectively, with 14 bases between them. The CDR3 here is CASSPPGGSNQPQHF. CDR3 DNA: TGTGCCAGTAGTCCCCCGGGTGGTTCCAATCAGCCCCAGCATTTT.

J is TRBJ2-1 and V is TRBV5-1; 11 bases match TRBD2. J was trimmed by 4 bases and V by 2 bases; bases with no gene match: 2. The germline CDR1 and CDR2 sequences are SGHRS and YFSETQ. The CDR3 is made up of 15 amino acids. CDR3 nucleotides: TGCGCCAGCAGCTTTGGGACTAGCGGTTACAATGAGCAGTTCTTC. Translation: CASSFGTSGYNEQFF.

The chain joins TRBV5-1 to TRBJ2-1; possibly TRBD2 for D (5 bases). Germline-derived CDR1 and CDR2 are SGHRS and YFSETQ. The V and J ends lost 5 bases and 5 bases respectively, with 17 bases between them. The CDR3 is made up of 15 amino acids. The CDR3 loop reads CASSQDLARNNEQFF. For the CDR3, the DNA is TGCGCCAGCAGTCAGGACTTAGCGAGGAACAATGAGCAGTTCTTC.

This clone was counted only a few times. The chain employs TRBV4-3 and TRBJ2-2, with TRBD1 as a possible D gene (6 bases). V was shortened by 4 bases and J by 3 bases, with 15 bases between the two germline ends. Germline CDR1 is LGHNA and CDR2 is YSLEER. CDR3 size: 16 residues. For the CDR3, the DNA is TGCGCCAGCAGCCTAGGGGACACTCAATACACCGGGGAGCTGTTTTTT. Translating it yields CASSLGDTQYTGELFF.

This clone has only one observation. V is TRBV7-2 and J is TRBJ2-7, with 9 bases that match TRBD2. V was pared by 5 bases and J by 2 bases, with 7 bases of the junction left unmatched. Germline CDR1 and CDR2: SGHTA and FQGNSA. This CDR3 is 15 amino acids long. Here the CDR3 DNA reads TGTGCCAGCAGCGCCGGACTAGCGTCTACCTACGAGCAGTACTTC. This sequence encodes CASSAGLASTYEQYF.